These 18 T cell receptor beta chains originate from one sample sequenced in a study of identifying expanded T cells in peripheral blood. TCRdb keeps only in-frame clones here, not all; method: immunoSEQ multiplex PCR. The repertoire holds 100,000 to 150,000 clones, with around four fifths as singletons. Sequences were obtained from blood. The receptor source for this set is a person between 18 and 75 years old in good health.

V is TRBV9 and J is TRBJ1-1; no reliable D call. The CDR3 consists of 13 residues. The ends were cut back, 3 bases at V and 0 bases at J, with 6 bases in the middle. CDR1 is SGDLS and CDR2 is YYNGEE in the germline V gene. The DNA of the CDR3 is TGTGCCAGCAGCGCTATAGTGAACACTGAAGCTTTCTTT. This codes for CASSAIVNTEAFF. Combining the CDR3 with reference TRBV9 and TRBJ1-1 gives the whole variable domain DSGVTQTPKHLITATGQRVTLRCSPRSGDLSVYWYQQSLDQGLQFLIQYYNGEERAKGNILERFSAQQFPDLHSELNLSSLELGDSALYFCASSAIVNTEAFFGQGTRLTVV.

The rearrangement links TRBV27 to TRBJ2-7; no reliable D call. V lost 3 bases to trimming and J lost 1 base, with 7 bases between them. Germline CDR1 and CDR2: MNHEY and SMNVEV (reference sequence). This CDR3 is 13 amino acids long. The CDR3 DNA reads TGTGCCAGCAGTTTCGGGCAGTCCTACGAGCAGTACTTC. Protein: CASSFGQSYEQYF.

The rearrangement links TRBV7-2 to TRBJ1-2; TRBD1 might be the D (6 bases). Germline CDR1 reads SGHTA; CDR2 reads FQGNSA. The CDR3 totals 13 residues. V was shortened by 4 bases and J by 4 bases, with 10 bases between the two germline ends. Written as DNA, the CDR3 is TGTGCCAGCAGCTCAGGACAGCTCTATGGCTACACCTTC. Its protein product is CASSSGQLYGYTF.

This sequence joins TRBV7-2 and TRBJ2-1; tentative D call: TRBD1 (6 bases). The CDR3 consists of 15 residues. V lost 1 base, J lost 1 base, and 8 bases lay in between. The germline gives CDR1 SGHTA, CDR2 FQGNSA. In nucleotides, the CDR3 is TGTGCCAGCAGCTTAGTCAGGGGATCCTACAATGAGCAGTTCTTC. This gives the protein CASSLVRGSYNEQFF.

J is TRBJ1-2 and V is TRBV30; perhaps TRBD1 as D (5 bases). Germline loops: CDR1 GTSNPN, CDR2 SVGIG (reference sequence). The CDR3 length is 14 residues. V gave up 0 bases and J gave up 2 bases, with 10 bases separating them. This CDR3 is CAWSVGGSNYGYTF. In DNA, the CDR3 is TGTGCCTGGAGTGTGGGGGGGAGCAACTATGGCTACACCTTC.

The chain combines TRBV7-8 with TRBJ1-2; 7 nucleotides align to TRBD1. V lost 3 bases to trimming and J lost 0 bases; unmatched junction nucleotides: 16. This CDR3 is 19 amino acids long. From germline, CDR1 is SGHVS and CDR2 FQNEAQ. The CDR3 spells CASSFHGRKPGQPNYGYTF. CDR3 bases: TGTGCCAGCAGCTTCCATGGCCGAAAACCGGGACAGCCTAACTATGGCTACACCTTC.

CDR3 nucleotide sequence: TGCGCCAGCAGCTCCGGGCCGGGGTTAGCTAACTATGGCTACACCTTC. Amino acid sequence: CASSSGPGLANYGYTF. The rearrangement uses TRBV5-1 and TRBJ1-2; unclear D gene. Germline CDR1 SGHRS, CDR2 YFSETQ. Between the trimmed V and J ends, which lost 3 bases and 0 bases, there was a span of 15 bases. There are 16 residues in the CDR3.

The rearrangement uses TRBV6-5 and TRBJ1-4; 7 positions agree with TRBD1. In germline, CDR1 is MNHEY, CDR2 SVGAGI. V lost 2 bases and J lost 8; bases outside the gene matches: 5. This CDR3 has 14 amino acids. The CDR3 DNA follows: TGTGCCAGCAGTTACCACAGGGGAAGGGAAAAACTGTTTTTT. Translating gives CASSYHRGREKLFF.

This clone was picked up a small number of times. The chain has TRBV4-1 and TRBJ1-5; D not resolved. The V end was cut by 0 bases, the J end by 6 bases, with 6 bases between. Germline V gene data show CDR1 as MGHRA and CDR2 as YSYEKL. The CDR3 length is 13 residues. CDR3 region: CASSQDHGQPQHF. The CDR3 DNA reads TGCGCCAGCAGCCAAGATCACGGTCAGCCCCAGCATTTT.

The chain is built from TRBV5-1 and TRBJ2-3; D is tentatively TRBD1 or TRBD2 (5 bases each). Germline V CDR1 and CDR2: SGHRS, YFSETQ. This CDR3 comprises 16 residues. Trimming left V 1 base short and J 3 bases short, with 15 bases between. The CDR3 nucleotides read TGCGCCAGCAGCTTGTCTTGGGACCCTGGGACAGATACGCAGTATTTT. This sequence encodes CASSLSWDPGTDTQYF.

This clone was recorded at least ten times. This sequence joins TRBV5-4 and TRBJ2-3; 7 bases agree with TRBD2. Germline V gene lookup returns CDR1 SGHNT and CDR2 YYREEE (reference sequence). V dropped 4 bases and J dropped 1; count of bases not matched to a gene: 6. This CDR3 has 15 residues. The CDR3 sequence is CASSLPGLRTDTQYF. The CDR3 DNA reads TGTGCCAGCAGCCTTCCGGGACTACGCACAGATACGCAGTATTTT.

The chain combines TRBV6-5 with TRBJ2-7; D might be TRBD2 (5 bases). This CDR3 spans 14 amino acids. Per germline, CDR1 MNHEY and CDR2 SVGAGI. V was clipped by 7 bases and J by 5 bases, with 18 bases between them. The CDR3 coding sequence is TGTGCCAGCAAAAACCTCGGGGTTGTAGACGAGCAGTACTTC. This sequence encodes CASKNLGVVDEQYF.

This clone has only one observation. The genes are TRBV9 and TRBJ2-4, with TRBD1 matching 10 bases. CDR3 length: 14 amino acids. V trimming: 3 bases; J trimming: 15 bases; junction bases outside the gene matches: 12. The germline V gene encodes CDR1 SGDLS and CDR2 YYNGEE. CDR3 in DNA: TGTGCCAGCAGCGGCCACGGGACAGGGGACCTTGTGTACTTC. Translation: CASSGHGTGDLVYF.

The chain recombines TRBV15 with TRBJ1-5, with 7 nucleotides matching TRBD1. Looked up from germline, CDR1 is LNHNV and CDR2 is YYDKDF (reference sequence). Losses at the gene ends were 0 bases for V and 2 bases for J; bases not matched to a gene: 1. The CDR3 loop spans 15 amino acids. The CDR3 is CATSRDGTGNQPQHF. The CDR3 region has the DNA TGTGCCACCAGCAGAGATGGGACAGGCAATCAGCCCCAGCATTTT.

The chain is built from TRBV5-1 and TRBJ1-1; the D gene is possibly TRBD1 (6 bases). V lost 0 bases and J lost 5, with 14 bases in between. Germline V gives CDR1 SGHRS, CDR2 YFSETQ. The CDR3 is made up of 15 amino acids. The CDR3: CASSLVGATGTEAFF. CDR3 nucleotides: TGCGCCAGCAGCTTGGTGGGGGCCACGGGGACTGAAGCTTTCTTT. Drawing the rest from reference TRBV5-1 and TRBJ1-1, the complete variable domain is KAGVTQTPRYLIKTRGQQVTLSCSPISGHRSVSWYQQTPGQGLQFLFEYFSETQRNKGNFPGRFSGRQFSNSRSEMNVSTLELGDSALYLCASSLVGATGTEAFFGQGTRLTVV.

The V and J genes are TRBV7-8 and TRBJ2-3, with a tentative D call TRBD1 (7 bases). The CDR3 contains 18 residues. Germline lookup yields CDR1 SGHVS and CDR2 FQNEAQ. V lost 2 bases, J lost 0 bases, and 18 bases lay in between. The CDR3 is CASSLTRQGGRSTDTQYF. The CDR3 DNA reads as TGTGCCAGCAGCTTAACCCGACAGGGTGGGAGGAGCACAGATACGCAGTATTTT.

The J gene is TRBJ2-3, the V gene TRBV2; 8 nucleotides line up with TRBD2. V lost 4 bases to trimming and J lost 3 bases; unmatched junction nucleotides: 9. The CDR3 loop spans 16 amino acids. Per the germline V gene, CDR1 is SNHLY and CDR2 is FYNNEI. The CDR3 nucleotides read TGTGCCAGCAGTGTTCGGGCGCGGGGGGTGACAGATACGCAGTATTTT. Its translation: CASSVRARGVTDTQYF. The complete variable domain, with remaining parts taken from reference TRBV2 and TRBJ2-3, reads EPEVTQTPSHQVTQMGQEVILRCVPISNHLYFYWYRQILGQKVEFLVSFYNNEISEKSEIFDDQFSVERPDGSNFTLKIRSTKLEDSAMYFCASSVRARGVTDTQYFGPGTRLTVL.

The chain has TRBV7-7 and TRBJ1-1; the D is unclear. The CDR3 loop spans 13 amino acids. V was clipped by 3 bases and J by 3 bases, with 8 bases between them. Per the germline V gene, CDR1 is SSHAT and CDR2 is FNYEAQ (reference sequence). For the CDR3, the DNA is TGTGCCAGCAGCTTTACCGTCCACACTGAAGCTTTCTTT. It yields the protein CASSFTVHTEAFF. Variable domain in full (rest from reference TRBV7-7 and TRBJ1-1): GAGVSQSPRYKVTKRGQDVTLRCDPISSHATLYWYQQALGQGPEFLTYFNYEAQPDKSGLPSDRFSAERPEGSISTLTIQRTEQRDSAMYRCASSFTVHTEAFFGQGTRLTVV.